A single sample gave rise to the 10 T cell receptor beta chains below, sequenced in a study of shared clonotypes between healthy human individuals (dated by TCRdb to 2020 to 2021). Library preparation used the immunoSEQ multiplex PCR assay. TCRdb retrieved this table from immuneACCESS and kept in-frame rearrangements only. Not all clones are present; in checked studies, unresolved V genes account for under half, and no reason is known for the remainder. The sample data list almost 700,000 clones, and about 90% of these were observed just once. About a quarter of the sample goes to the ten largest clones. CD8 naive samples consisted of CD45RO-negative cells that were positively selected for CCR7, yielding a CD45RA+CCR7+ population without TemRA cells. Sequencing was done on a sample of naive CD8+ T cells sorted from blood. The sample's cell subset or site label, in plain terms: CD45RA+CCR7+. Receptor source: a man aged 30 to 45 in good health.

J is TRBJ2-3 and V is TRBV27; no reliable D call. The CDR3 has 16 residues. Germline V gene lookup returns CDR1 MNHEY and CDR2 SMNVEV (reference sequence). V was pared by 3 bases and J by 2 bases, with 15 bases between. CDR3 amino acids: CASSFMGIGPTDTQYF. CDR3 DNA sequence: TGTGCCAGCAGTTTTATGGGGATTGGTCCCACAGATACGCAGTATTTT.

The CDR3 loop is CASSETQGAGELFF. CDR3 coding DNA: TGTGCCAGCAGTGAAACTCAGGGGGCTGGGGAGCTGTTTTTT. The chain has TRBV2 and TRBJ2-2; the match to TRBD1 covers 8 bases. Germline CDR1 and CDR2: SNHLY and FYNNEI. This CDR3 spans 14 amino acids. V lost 2 bases and J lost 8; bases outside the gene matches: 4.

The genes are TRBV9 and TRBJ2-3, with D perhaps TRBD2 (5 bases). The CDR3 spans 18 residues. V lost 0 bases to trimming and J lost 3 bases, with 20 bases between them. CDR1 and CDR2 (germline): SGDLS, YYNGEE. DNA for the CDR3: TGTGCCAGCAGCGTAGCCCCCCCGGGAATCCGTGGTACAGATACGCAGTATTTT. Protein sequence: CASSVAPPGIRGTDTQYF. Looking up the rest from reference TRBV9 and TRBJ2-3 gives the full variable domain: DSGVTQTPKHLITATGQRVTLRCSPRSGDLSVYWYQQSLDQGLQFLIQYYNGEERAKGNILERFSAQQFPDLHSELNLSSLELGDSALYFCASSVAPPGIRGTDTQYFGPGTRLTVL.

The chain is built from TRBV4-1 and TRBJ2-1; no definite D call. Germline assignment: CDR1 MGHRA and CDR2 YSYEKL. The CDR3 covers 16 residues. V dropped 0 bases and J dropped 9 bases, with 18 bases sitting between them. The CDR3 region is CASSQEFAERGLEQFF. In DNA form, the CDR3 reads TGCGCCAGCAGCCAAGAGTTTGCTGAGCGCGGTCTTGAGCAGTTCTTC.

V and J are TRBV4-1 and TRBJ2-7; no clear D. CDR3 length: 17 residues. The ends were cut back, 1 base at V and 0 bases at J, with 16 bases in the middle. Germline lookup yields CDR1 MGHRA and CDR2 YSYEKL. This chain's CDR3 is CASSQGLNLLDSYEQYF. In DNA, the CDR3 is TGCGCCAGCAGCCAAGGACTCAATTTACTTGACTCCTACGAGCAGTACTTC.

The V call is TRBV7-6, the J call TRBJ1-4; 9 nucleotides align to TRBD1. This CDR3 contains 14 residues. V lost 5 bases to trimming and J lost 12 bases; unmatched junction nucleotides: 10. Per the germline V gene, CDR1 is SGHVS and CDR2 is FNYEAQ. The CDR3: CASSDTDRGSELFF. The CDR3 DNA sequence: TGTGCCAGCAGCGATACTGACAGGGGGTCGGAACTGTTTTTT. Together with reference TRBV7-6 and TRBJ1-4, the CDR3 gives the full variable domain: GAGVSQSPRYKVTKRGQDVALRCDPISGHVSLYWYRQALGQGPEFLTYFNYEAQQDKSGLPNDRFSAERPEGSISTLTIQRTEQRDSAMYRCASSDTDRGSELFFGSGTQLSVL.

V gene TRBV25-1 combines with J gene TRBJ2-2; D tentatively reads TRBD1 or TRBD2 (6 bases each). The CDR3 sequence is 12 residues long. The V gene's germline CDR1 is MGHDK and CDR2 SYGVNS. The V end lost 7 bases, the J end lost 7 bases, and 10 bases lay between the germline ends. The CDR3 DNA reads TGTGCCAGCACCGGGGGCGGCGGGGAGCTGTTTTTT. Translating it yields CASTGGGGELFF.

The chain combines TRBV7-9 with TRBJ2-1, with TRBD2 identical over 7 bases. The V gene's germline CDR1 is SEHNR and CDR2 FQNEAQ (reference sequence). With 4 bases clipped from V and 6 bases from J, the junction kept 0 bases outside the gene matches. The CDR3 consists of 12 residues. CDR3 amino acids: CASSWGGNEQFF. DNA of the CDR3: TGTGCCAGCAGCTGGGGGGGCAATGAGCAGTTCTTC.

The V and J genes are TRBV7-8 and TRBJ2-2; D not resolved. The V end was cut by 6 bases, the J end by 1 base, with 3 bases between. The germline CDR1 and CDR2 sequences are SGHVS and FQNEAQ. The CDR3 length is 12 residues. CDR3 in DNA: TGTGCCAGCAGAGAGAACACCGGGGAGCTGTTTTTT. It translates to CASRENTGELFF.

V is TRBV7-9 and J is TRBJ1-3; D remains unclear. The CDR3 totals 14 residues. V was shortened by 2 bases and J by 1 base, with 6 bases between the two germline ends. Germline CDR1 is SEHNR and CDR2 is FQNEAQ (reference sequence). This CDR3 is CASSLLQSGNTIYF. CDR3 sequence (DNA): TGTGCCAGCAGCTTATTACAATCTGGAAACACCATATATTTT.